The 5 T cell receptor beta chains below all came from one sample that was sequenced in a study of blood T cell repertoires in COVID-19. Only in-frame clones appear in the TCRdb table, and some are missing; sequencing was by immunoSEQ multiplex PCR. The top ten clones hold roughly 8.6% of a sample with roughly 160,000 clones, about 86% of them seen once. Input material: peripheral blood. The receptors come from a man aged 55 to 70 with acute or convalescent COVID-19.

The CDR3 is CASSHNRGSGTDNEQFF. The CDR3 nucleotides are TGTGCCAGCAGCCATAATAGGGGTAGCGGGACCGACAATGAGCAGTTCTTC. V and J are TRBV3-1 (or the pseudogene TRBV3-2) and TRBJ2-1, with 8 bases aligning to TRBD2. Germline assignment: CDR1 LGHDT and CDR2 YNNKEL (reference sequence). The CDR3 is 17 residues long. The V gene end was trimmed by 3 bases and the J gene end by 5 bases; junction bases not matched to a gene: 12.

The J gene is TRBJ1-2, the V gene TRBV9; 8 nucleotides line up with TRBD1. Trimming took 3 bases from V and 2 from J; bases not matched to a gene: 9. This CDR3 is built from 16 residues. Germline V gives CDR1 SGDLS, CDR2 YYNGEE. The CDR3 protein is CASSAGGQDQNYGYTF. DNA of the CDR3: TGTGCCAGCAGCGCGGGGGGACAGGACCAAAACTATGGCTACACCTTC.

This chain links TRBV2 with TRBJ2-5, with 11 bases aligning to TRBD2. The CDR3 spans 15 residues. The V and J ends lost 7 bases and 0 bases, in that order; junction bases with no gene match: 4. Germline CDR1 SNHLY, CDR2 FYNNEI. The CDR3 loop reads CASTRLAGYQETQYF. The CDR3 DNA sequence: TGTGCCAGCACCAGACTAGCGGGGTACCAAGAGACCCAGTACTTC.

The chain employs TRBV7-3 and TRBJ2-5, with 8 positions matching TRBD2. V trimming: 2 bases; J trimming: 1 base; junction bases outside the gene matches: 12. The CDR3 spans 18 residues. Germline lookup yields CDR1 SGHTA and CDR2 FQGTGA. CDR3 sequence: CASSLHGSLAGSQETQYF. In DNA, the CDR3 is TGTGCCAGCAGCTTACATGGGAGCCTAGCGGGTTCCCAAGAGACCCAGTACTTC.

The CDR3 protein is CSAQGNGYTF. The CDR3 DNA sequence: TGCAGTGCCCAGGGTAACGGCTACACCTTC. The J gene is TRBJ1-2, the V gene TRBV20-1; a possible D gene is TRBD1 (5 bases). The CDR3 spans 10 residues. V dropped 6 bases and J dropped 8 bases, with 10 bases sitting between them. Germline loops: CDR1 DFQATT, CDR2 SNEGSKA (reference sequence).